The source of this T cell receptor beta chain is a study of T cell repertoires in cytomegalovirus infection. This clonotype occurred a few times. Its antigen is unknown. TCRdb re-derived calls from the reads in MiXCR, one entry per CDR3 protein. This table has 450,000 to 600,000 distinct CDR3 sequences, about two fifths appearing once. The source of this sequence is a human donor in good health (CMV status not recorded). Some clones in this sample may be carry-over from other donors' samples. The sample here was cultured PBMCs, taken from culture after CMV antigen stimulation.

The CDR3 DNA is TGCAGTGCGCGCACCTCGGACGGGCCGGCGGGCATTCAGTACTTC. It specifies CSARTSDGPAGIQYF. This chain uses TRBV20-1 with TRBJ2-4; TRBD2 might be the D (5 bases). The germline gives CDR1 DFQATT, CDR2 SNEGSKA (reference sequence). The CDR3 is 15 amino acids. Trimming left V 6 bases short and J 9 bases short, with 24 bases between.